A single sample is the source of the 5 T cell receptor beta chains below, sequenced in a study of OX40 agonist ivuxolimab in advanced cancers. Measured with immunoSEQ multiplex PCR; TCRdb has only the in-frame clones, and not every one. Among more than 25,000 clones listed, around 88% were seen once. The input for sequencing was CD4+ or CD8+ T cells sorted from blood, taken in a trial of the OX40 agonist ivuxolimab. These TCRs come from an adult with an advanced solid tumor such as melanoma, head and neck, liver or kidney cancer.

The rearrangement links TRBV28 to TRBJ2-3, with D possibly matching TRBD2 (6 bases). Germline V gene lookup returns CDR1 MDHEN and CDR2 SYDVKM. The CDR3 has 13 residues. V was trimmed by 5 bases and J by 6 bases, leaving 12 bases between them. Here the CDR3 reads CASSPGDPDTQYF. In DNA, the CDR3 is TGTGCCAGCAGTCCGGGGGACCCCGATACGCAGTATTTT.

The V gene is TRBV9, the J gene TRBJ1-1; the D gene is possibly TRBD1 (5 bases). The CDR3 loop spans 16 amino acids. Per the germline V gene, CDR1 is SGDLS and CDR2 is YYNGEE. The ends were cut back, 2 bases at V and 0 bases at J, with 14 bases in the middle. The CDR3 reads CASSVNPGFMNTEAFF. For the CDR3, the DNA is TGTGCCAGCAGCGTTAACCCAGGGTTCATGAACACTGAAGCTTTCTTT. The whole variable domain, remainder taken from reference TRBV9 and TRBJ1-1, is DSGVTQTPKHLITATGQRVTLRCSPRSGDLSVYWYQQSLDQGLQFLIQYYNGEERAKGNILERFSAQQFPDLHSELNLSSLELGDSALYFCASSVNPGFMNTEAFFGQGTRLTVV.

This clone was picked up one time. The rearrangement uses TRBV11-2 and TRBJ2-4, with TRBD1 matching over 12 bases. V was pared by 4 bases and J by 6 bases, with 4 bases of the junction left unmatched. The CDR3 covers 15 residues. Germline loops: CDR1 SGHAT, CDR2 FQNNGV. CDR3: CASSSGQGAGNIQYF. The DNA of the CDR3 is TGTGCCAGCAGCTCGGGACAGGGGGCGGGAAACATTCAGTACTTC.

The V call is TRBV27, the J call TRBJ2-7, with D perhaps matching TRBD1 (5 bases). The CDR3 sequence is 12 residues long. With 2 bases removed from V and 7 bases from J, the gap between germline ends came to 9 bases. From germline, CDR1 is MNHEY and CDR2 SMNVEV (reference sequence). The CDR3 region has the DNA TGTGCCAGCAGTTTACCAGGGCGTGAGCAGTACTTC. Its protein product is CASSLPGREQYF.

The count of this clone is one. The gene calls are TRBV27 and TRBJ2-1; D is perhaps TRBD2 (5 bases). The CDR3 spans 12 residues. V was trimmed by 11 bases and J by 9 bases, leaving 17 bases between them. The germline V gene encodes CDR1 MNHEY and CDR2 SMNVEV (reference sequence). The CDR3 DNA reads TGTGCCGTCGGGATACATGGAGGTGAGCAGTTCTTC. Its translation: CAVGIHGGEQFF.